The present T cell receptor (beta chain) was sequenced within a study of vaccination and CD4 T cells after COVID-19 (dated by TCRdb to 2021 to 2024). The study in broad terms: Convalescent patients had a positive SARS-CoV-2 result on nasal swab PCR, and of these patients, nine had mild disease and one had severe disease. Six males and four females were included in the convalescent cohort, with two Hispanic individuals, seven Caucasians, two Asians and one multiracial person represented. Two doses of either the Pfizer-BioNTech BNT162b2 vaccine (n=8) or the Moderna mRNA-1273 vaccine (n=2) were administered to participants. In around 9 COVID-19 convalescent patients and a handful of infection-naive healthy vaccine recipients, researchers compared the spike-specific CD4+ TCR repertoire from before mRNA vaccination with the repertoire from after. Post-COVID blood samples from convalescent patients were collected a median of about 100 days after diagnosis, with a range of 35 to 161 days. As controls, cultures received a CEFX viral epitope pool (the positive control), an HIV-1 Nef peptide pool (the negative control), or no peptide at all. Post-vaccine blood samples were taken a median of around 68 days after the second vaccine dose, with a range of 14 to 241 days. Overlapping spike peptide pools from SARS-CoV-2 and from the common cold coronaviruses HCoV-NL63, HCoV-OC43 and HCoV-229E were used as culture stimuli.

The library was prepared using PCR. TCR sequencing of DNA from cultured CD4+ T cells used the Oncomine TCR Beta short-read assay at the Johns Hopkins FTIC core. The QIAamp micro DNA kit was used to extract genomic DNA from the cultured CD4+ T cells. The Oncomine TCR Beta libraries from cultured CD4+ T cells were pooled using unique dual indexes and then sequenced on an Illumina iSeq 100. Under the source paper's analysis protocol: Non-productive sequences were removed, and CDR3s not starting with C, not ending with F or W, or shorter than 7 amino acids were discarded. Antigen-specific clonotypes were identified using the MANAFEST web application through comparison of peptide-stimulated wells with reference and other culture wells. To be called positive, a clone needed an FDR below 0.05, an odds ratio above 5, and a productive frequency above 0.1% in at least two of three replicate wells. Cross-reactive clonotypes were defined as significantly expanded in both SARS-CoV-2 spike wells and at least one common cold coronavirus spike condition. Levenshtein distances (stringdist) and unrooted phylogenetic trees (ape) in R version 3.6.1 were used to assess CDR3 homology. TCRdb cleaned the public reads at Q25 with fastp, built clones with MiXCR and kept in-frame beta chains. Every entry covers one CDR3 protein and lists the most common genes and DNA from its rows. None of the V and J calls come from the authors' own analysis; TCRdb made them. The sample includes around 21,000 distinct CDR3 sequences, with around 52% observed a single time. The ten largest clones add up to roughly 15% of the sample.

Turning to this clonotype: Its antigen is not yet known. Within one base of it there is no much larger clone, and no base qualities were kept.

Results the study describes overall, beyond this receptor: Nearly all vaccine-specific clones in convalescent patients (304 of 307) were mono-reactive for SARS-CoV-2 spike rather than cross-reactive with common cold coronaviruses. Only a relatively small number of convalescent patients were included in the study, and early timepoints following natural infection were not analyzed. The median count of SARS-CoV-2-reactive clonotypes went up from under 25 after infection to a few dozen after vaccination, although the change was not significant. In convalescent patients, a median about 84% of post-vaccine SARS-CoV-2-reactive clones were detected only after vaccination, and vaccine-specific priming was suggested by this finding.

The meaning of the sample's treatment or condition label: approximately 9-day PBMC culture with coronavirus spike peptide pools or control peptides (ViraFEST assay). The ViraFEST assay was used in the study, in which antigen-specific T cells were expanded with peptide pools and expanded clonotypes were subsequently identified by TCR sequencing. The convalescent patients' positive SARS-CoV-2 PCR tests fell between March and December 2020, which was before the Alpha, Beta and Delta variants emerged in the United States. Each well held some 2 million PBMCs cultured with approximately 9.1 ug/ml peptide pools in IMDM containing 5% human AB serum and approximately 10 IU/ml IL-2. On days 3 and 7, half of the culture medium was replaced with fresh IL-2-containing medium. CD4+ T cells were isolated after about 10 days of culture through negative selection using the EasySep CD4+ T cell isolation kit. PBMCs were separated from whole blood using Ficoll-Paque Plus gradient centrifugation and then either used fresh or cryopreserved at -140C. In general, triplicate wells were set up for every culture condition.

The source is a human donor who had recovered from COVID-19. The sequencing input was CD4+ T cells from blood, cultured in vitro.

The sequence in DNA is TGTGCCAGCAGTGAGGGGACTAGCTTAGAGACCCAGTACTTC. Translated, it gives CASSEGTSLETQYF. The chain employs TRBV6-1 and TRBJ2-5, with 9 middle bases fitting TRBD2. Relative to germline, V is missing 3 bases and J is missing 4 bases, with 3 bases of the junction outside any gene match. The germline V gene supplies CDR1 MNHNS and CDR2 SASEGT. The CDR3 contains 14 residues, cysteine and phenylalanine counted. Only the CDR3 region is kept as DNA, spanning 42 bases read in frame from base 1.